This record concerns one TCR beta chain sequence. Its antigen specificity is not known. Per-base quality was not reported, and no clone a single base away is much larger than it. The data were obtained in a study of untreated major depressive disorder (dated 2018 in TCRdb). About the investigation overall: A cross-sectional case-control design was used to compare T cell phenotype and TCR repertoire between antidepressant-free major depressive disorder patients and individually matched non-depressed controls. Sequencing followed up flow-cytometry Vbeta 5.1, Vbeta 11 and Vbeta 22 usage differences observed in the whole cohort.

The Qiagen DNeasy Blood and Tissue Kit was used to extract total genomic DNA from the purified CD4+ T cells. Using immunoSEQ immunosequencing protocols, the TCRbeta CDR3 region, as defined by IMGT, was amplified and sequenced. The published analysis was carried out like this. Raw sequence data were preprocessed by the immunoSEQ service for PCR and sequencing error correction. The sequence data were loaded into the immunoSEQ Analyzer and then analyzed further using VDJtools v1.0.7. Patient-control differences were tested with the paired Wilcoxon signed-rank test. TCRdb limited this immuneACCESS table to in-frame rearrangements with V and J called. A share of clones is missing; checked studies link under half to unresolved V genes, and the rest is unexplained. The V and J calls and clone size come from that table; D and trimming were worked out from the DNA. This sample comprises over 20,000 clones, approximately 92% of them detected only once. The ten most abundant clones make up roughly 0.31% of the sample.

Each depressed patient was pairwise matched to a non-depressed control for sex, age, current smoking status and body mass index. Every participant was of European descent. Controls had no current or lifetime mood disorder and scored 5 or less on the Quick Inventory of Depressive Symptoms-Self Report. All participants were excluded for major medical conditions, Axis I/II comorbidities, regular medication or illicit drug use, or drinking over 100 g alcohol weekly. About 30 ml of peripheral blood was collected from each participant into EDTA tubes. Using the BD IMag Human CD4 T Lymphocyte Enrichment Set, CD4+ T cells were purified from thawed PBMCs via magnetic negative selection. A purity of approximately 95% was typically achieved with the CD4+ enrichment method, as confirmed by flow cytometry. TCRbeta sequencing was performed on a subgroup of a handful of case-control pairs selected blind to chemokine receptor expression and flow-cytometric repertoire skewing results. All blood samples were collected in the morning at 8:00 a.m., and PBMCs were isolated by Ficoll-Hypaque gradient centrifugation. PBMCs were cryopreserved by gradual cooling to -80 degrees C and were kept in liquid nitrogen until assay.

V and J are trimmed by 2 bases and 0 bases, and the gene matches miss 5 bases of the junction. CDR3 length: 16 amino acids, cysteine to phenylalanine. Only the CDR3 part of the read is kept: 48 bases, read in frame from the first base. Reading the germline V gene (reference sequence) gives CDR1 MNHEY and CDR2 SMNVEV. General findings and caveats noted by the study authors: Because of strict matching and exclusion criteria, the study sample was comparatively small, which limits how generalizable the findings are. In every sequenced subject, all of the top five TRBV05-01 clones were private clones. In the sequencing data, TRBV25-01 and TRBV02-01 usage matched the flow-cytometry pattern but was not statistically significant. For the sequencing comparisons, planned one-tailed tests were run on just three Vbeta families that had been chosen in advance. Sequencing confirmed higher TRBV05-01 (Vbeta 5.1) usage among CD4+ T cells of depressed patients than controls, with p = 0.040 in a one-tailed test.

The sequence joins TRBV27 to TRBJ1-1, with 8 bases aligning to TRBD1. Sequencing input: CD4+ T cells from PBMCs. The origin of this receptor is a man younger than 45 in good health. The sequenced DNA: TGTGCCAGCAGTTTAAAACAGGGGGTTTTGAACACTGAAGCTTTCTTT. This yields the protein CASSLKQGVLNTEAFF.